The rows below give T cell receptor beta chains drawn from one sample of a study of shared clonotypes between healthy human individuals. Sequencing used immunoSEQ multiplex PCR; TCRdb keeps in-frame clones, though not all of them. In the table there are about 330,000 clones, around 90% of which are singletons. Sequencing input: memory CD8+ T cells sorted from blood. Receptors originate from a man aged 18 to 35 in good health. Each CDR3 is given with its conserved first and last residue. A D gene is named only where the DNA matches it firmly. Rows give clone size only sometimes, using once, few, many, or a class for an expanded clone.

CASSLRVNEKLFF,TGTGCCAGCAGCTTGCGCGTTAATGAAAAACTGTTTTTT,TRBV5-6,NA,TRBJ1-4,NA
CASSAGQGVEYEQYF,TGTGCCAGCAGCGCGGGACAGGGGGTGGAGTACGAGCAGTACTTC,TRBV9,many,TRBJ2-7,TRBD1
CASNYRGFFTEAFF,TGTGCCAGTAACTACAGGGGGTTCTTCACTGAAGCTTTCTTT,TRBV19,NA,TRBJ1-1,TRBD1
CASSLTHPRGTDTQYF,TGCGCCAGCAGCTTAACGCATCCGAGGGGCACAGATACGCAGTATTTT,TRBV5-1,NA,TRBJ2-3,NA
CASSRVDGGDNEQFF,TGTGCCAGCAGCAGGGTGGACGGAGGGGACAATGAGCAGTTCTTC,TRBV2,NA,TRBJ2-1,NA
CAISESGGRGPLNIQYF,TGTGCCATCAGTGAGTCGGGCGGCAGGGGGCCTCTGAACATTCAGTACTTC,TRBV10-3,NA,TRBJ2-4,TRBD1
CSVQEDSSYNEQFF,TGCAGCGTCCAGGAGGACAGCTCCTACAATGAGCAGTTCTTC,TRBV29-1,NA,TRBJ2-1,NA
CASSVRLADTDTQYF,TGTGCCAGCAGCGTAAGACTAGCGGACACAGATACGCAGTATTTT,TRBV9,NA,TRBJ2-3,TRBD2
CASSPTGKYEQYF,TGTGCCAGTAGCCCGACAGGCAAATACGAGCAGTACTTC,TRBV19,NA,TRBJ2-7,NA
CSVEDSDSGNTIYF,TGCAGCGTTGAAGACAGTGACTCTGGAAACACCATATATTTT,TRBV29-1,NA,TRBJ1-3,NA
CASNLWTGWVDEQYF,TGTGCCAGCAACCTCTGGACAGGGTGGGTCGACGAGCAGTACTTC,TRBV6-1,NA,TRBJ2-7,TRBD1
CASSSSDRDYQPQHF,TGTGCCAGCAGCTCTTCGGACAGGGATTATCAGCCCCAGCATTTT,TRBV7-9,NA,TRBJ1-5,TRBD1
CASSDPTGMNTEAFF,TGTGCCAGCAGCGATCCGACGGGGATGAACACTGAAGCTTTCTTT,TRBV7-9,NA,TRBJ1-1,NA
CASSQDSLGQGIPGELFF,TGCGCCAGCAGCCAAGATTCACTGGGACAGGGAATTCCCGGGGAGCTGTTTTTT,TRBV4-1,NA,TRBJ2-2,TRBD1
CASSSLEDEQYF,TGTGCCAGCAGTTCTCTAGAGGACGAGCAGTACTTC,TRBV27,NA,TRBJ2-7,NA
CASSQGSSYEQYF,TGCGCCAGCAGCCAAGGTTCTTCTTACGAGCAGTACTTC,TRBV4-3,few,TRBJ2-7,NA
CASSPAIGGLAYEQYF,TGCGCCAGCAGCCCAGCAATCGGGGGCCTAGCCTACGAGCAGTACTTC,TRBV4-1,NA,TRBJ2-7,NA
CASSLEEGAKNIQYF,TGTGCCAGCAGCTTAGAAGAGGGGGCCAAAAACATTCAGTACTTC,TRBV7-9,once,TRBJ2-4,NA
CASSSGLPLTDTQYF,TGTGCCAGCAGCTCCGGACTGCCCCTCACAGATACGCAGTATTTT,TRBV7-9,NA,TRBJ2-3,NA
CSVKKGANYGYTF,TGCAGCGTCAAGAAAGGGGCCAACTATGGCTACACCTTC,TRBV29-1,NA,TRBJ1-2,NA
CASSLAGTSYEQYF,TGTGCCAGTAGTCTCGCCGGGACCTCCTACGAGCAGTACTTC,TRBV19,NA,TRBJ2-7,NA
CASSPWGTSGVPYEQYF,TGTGCCAGTAGTCCCTGGGGGACTAGCGGGGTCCCCTACGAGCAGTACTTC,TRBV19,few,TRBJ2-7,TRBD2